These T cell receptor beta chains were read from a single sample in a study of T cell repertoires in cytomegalovirus infection. No antigens are known for them. TCRdb ran MiXCR on the reads and lists one entry per CDR3 protein. Of roughly 920,000 distinct CDR3 sequences in the sample, less than 40% are singletons; the top ten hold roughly 13%. The input for sequencing was cultured CD8+ T cells from PBMCs, taken from culture after CMV antigen stimulation. Receptors originate from a human donor in good health (CMV status not recorded). Some clones in this sample may be carry-over from other donors' samples. The CDR3 runs from the conserved cysteine through the conserved F or W. The D gene is left open where the match is weak. The size of a clone is reported for some rows only, either as once, few or many, or as a class for expanded clones.

TGTGCCAGCAGAAGCCATCCGGGGCCAGATACGCAGTATTTT | CASRSHPGPDTQYF | NA | 14 | TRBJ2-3 | NA | TRBV6-1
TGTGCCAGCAGTCACCTGCTGGGTCGAAACACTGAAGCTTTCTTT | CASSHLLGRNTEAFF | NA | 15 | TRBJ1-1 | few | TRBV7-3
TGCGCCAGCAGCCAAGATCAGGACCTTGACAATGAGCAGTTCTTC | CASSQDQDLDNEQFF | NA | 15 | TRBJ2-1 | NA | TRBV4-3
TGTGCCAGCAGCCAACCGGACGGACCCCGCAGGACCGGGGAGCTGTTTTTT | CASSQPDGPRRTGELFF | NA | 17 | TRBJ2-2 | NA | TRBV4-2
TGTGCCAGTAGTGGGGCCAGGGACTTACACTTC | CASSGARDLHF | NA | 11 | TRBJ2-4 | NA | TRBV19
TGTGCCAGCAGCGAGGGACTCTCTGGGACTGAAGCTTTCTTT | CASSEGLSGTEAFF | NA | 14 | TRBJ1-1 | few | TRBV7-9
TGTGCCAGCAGTCTTCTGGGGGGGGACGGGAATGAGCAGTTCTTC | CASSLLGGDGNEQFF | TRBD2 | 15 | TRBJ2-1 | NA | TRBV27
TGTGCCAGCAGTACCCCGGGACCCAGAAGTAACTATGGCTACACCTTC | CASSTPGPRSNYGYTF | NA | 16 | TRBJ1-2 | few | TRBV28
TGTGCCAGCAATATAGGGGGTTCGGGCTATGGCTACACCTTC | CASNIGGSGYGYTF | NA | 14 | TRBJ1-2 | few | TRBV7-9
TGTGCCACCTGGCGGGATACGCAGTATTTT | CATWRDTQYF | NA | 10 | TRBJ2-3 | NA | TRBV28
TGTGCCAGCAGTGATTTTGGATACACTGAAGCTTTCTTT | CASSDFGYTEAFF | NA | 13 | TRBJ1-1 | few | TRBV7-9
TGTGCCAGCAGTTTAGGACTAGCGGGTCCCAATGAGCAGTTCTTC | CASSLGLAGPNEQFF | TRBD2 | 15 | TRBJ2-1 | few | TRBV6-2/TRBV6-3
TGTGCCAGCAGTTCTCCCGGAATAGCGGCACCTGGGGATACGCAGTATTTT | CASSSPGIAAPGDTQYF | NA | 17 | TRBJ2-3 | few | TRBV6-5
TGTGCCAGCAGCCGCGGACTAGCTGAGACAGATACGCAGTATTTT | CASSRGLAETDTQYF | TRBD2 | 15 | TRBJ2-3 | NA | TRBV7-9
TGTGCCAGCAGACAAGGACAACGGACATCAAACTATGGCTACACCTTC | CASRQGQRTSNYGYTF | NA | 16 | TRBJ1-2 | NA | TRBV7-9
TGCGCCAGCAGCCAAGAGAGGAGGCCAGCAACTAATGAAAAACTGTTTTTT | CASSQERRPATNEKLFF | NA | 17 | TRBJ1-4 | few | TRBV4-1
TGTGCCAGCAGTTACTCCCGGGGTAGTCTCAATGAGCAGTTCTTC | CASSYSRGSLNEQFF | NA | 15 | TRBJ2-1 | few | TRBV6-2/TRBV6-3
TGTGCCAGCAGTTACTCCGCTACAGCTGAAAAACTGTTTTTT | CASSYSATAEKLFF | NA | 14 | TRBJ1-4 | NA | TRBV6-6
TGTGCCAGCAGCTTAGCGGGGGGAGCGGGGGCGAACACCGGGGAGCTGTTTTTT | CASSLAGGAGANTGELFF | TRBD2 | 18 | TRBJ2-2 | many | TRBV7-6
TGTGCCAGCAGTTACTTTATCGGGCAGGGTAACTATGGCTACACCTTC | CASSYFIGQGNYGYTF | NA | 16 | TRBJ1-2 | NA | TRBV6-8
TGCAGTGCTAGAAGCAGAACCCTGGAAAACACCATATATTTT | CSARSRTLENTIYF | NA | 14 | TRBJ1-3 | NA | TRBV20-1
TGTGCCACCAAAATAGAGACAGGGGGCGCGAATCAGCCCCAGCATTTT | CATKIETGGANQPQHF | TRBD1 | 16 | TRBJ1-5 | few | TRBV19